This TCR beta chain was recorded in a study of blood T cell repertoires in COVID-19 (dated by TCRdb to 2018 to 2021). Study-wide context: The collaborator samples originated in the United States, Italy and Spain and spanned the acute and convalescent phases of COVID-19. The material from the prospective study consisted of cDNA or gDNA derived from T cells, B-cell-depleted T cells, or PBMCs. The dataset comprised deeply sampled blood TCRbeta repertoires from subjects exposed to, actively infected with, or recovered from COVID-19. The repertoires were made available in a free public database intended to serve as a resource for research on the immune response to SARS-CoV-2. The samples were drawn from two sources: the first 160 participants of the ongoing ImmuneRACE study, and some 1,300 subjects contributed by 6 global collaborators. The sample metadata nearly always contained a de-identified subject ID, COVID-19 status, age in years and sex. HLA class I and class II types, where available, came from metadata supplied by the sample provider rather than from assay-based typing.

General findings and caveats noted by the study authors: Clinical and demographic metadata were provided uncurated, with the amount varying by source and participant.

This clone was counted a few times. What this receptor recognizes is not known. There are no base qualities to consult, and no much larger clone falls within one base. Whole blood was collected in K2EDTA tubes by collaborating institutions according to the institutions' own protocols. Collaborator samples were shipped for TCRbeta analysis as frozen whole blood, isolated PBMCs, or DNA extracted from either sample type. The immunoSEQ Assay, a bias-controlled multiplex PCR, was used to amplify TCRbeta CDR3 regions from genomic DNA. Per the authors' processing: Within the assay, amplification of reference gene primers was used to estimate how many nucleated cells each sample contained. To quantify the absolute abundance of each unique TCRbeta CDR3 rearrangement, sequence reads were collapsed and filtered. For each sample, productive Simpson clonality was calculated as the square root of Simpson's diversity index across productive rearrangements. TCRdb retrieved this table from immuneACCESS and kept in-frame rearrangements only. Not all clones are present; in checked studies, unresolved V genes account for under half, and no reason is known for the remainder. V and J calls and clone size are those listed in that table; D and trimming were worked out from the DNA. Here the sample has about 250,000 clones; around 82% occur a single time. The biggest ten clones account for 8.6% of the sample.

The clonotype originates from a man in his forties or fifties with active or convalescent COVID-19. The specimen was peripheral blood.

Here is the DNA: TGTGCCAGCAGACCCTCACAGGGCTTAAGCGTAGCCTACGAGCAGTACTTC. This translates into CASRPSQGLSVAYEQYF. This chain is built from TRBV28 and TRBJ2-7, with TRBD1 as a weak D call on 6 bases. The CDR3 covers 17 residues, taking in both the cysteine and the phenylalanine. Kept here is only the CDR3 DNA, which spans 51 bases and is read in frame from base 1. CDR1 and CDR2 are read off the germline V gene as MDHEN and SYDVKM. Trimming takes 6 bases from V and 2 bases from J, and the germline ends sit 23 bases apart.